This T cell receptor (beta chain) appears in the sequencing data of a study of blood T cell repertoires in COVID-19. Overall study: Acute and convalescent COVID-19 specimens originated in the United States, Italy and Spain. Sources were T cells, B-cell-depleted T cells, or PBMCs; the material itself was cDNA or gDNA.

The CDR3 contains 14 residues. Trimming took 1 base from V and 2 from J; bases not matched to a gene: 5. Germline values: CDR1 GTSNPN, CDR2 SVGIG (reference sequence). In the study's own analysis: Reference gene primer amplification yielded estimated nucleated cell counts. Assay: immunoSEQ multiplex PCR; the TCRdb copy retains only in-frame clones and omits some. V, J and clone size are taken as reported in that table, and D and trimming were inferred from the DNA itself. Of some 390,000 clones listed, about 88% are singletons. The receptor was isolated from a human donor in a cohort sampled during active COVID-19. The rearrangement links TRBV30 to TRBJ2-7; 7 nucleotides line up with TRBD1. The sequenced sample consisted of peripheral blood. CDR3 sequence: CAWSDRGITYEQYF. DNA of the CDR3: TGTGCCTGGAGTGACAGGGGTATCACCTACGAGCAGTACTTC. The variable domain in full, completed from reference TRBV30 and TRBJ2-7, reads SQTIHQWPATLVQPVGSPLSLECTVEGTSNPNLYWYRQAAGRGLQLLFYSVGIGQISSEVPQNLSASRPQDRQFILSSKKLLLSDSGFYLCAWSDRGITYEQYFGPGTRLTVT.